These T cell receptor beta chains were read from a single sample in a study of T cell responses to AZD1222 COVID-19 vaccine. Assay: immunoSEQ multiplex PCR; the TCRdb copy retains only in-frame clones and omits some. The sample carries 90,000 to 150,000 clones, approximately 88% recorded once. Sequences were derived from peripheral blood, sampled on day 0 of AZD1222 vaccination. The receptor source for this set is an adult in good health. Both conserved end residues are part of each CDR3. D genes are given only for firm matches. Only part of the rows carry a size: once, few, many, or a class if the clone is expanded.

d_gene: TRBD1; v_gene: TRBV3-1/TRBV3-2; abundance: NA; j_gene: TRBJ1-2; len: 13; CDR3nt: TGTGCCAGCAGCCAGCGACAGGGCGATGGCTACACCTTC; CDR3aa: CASSQRQGDGYTF
d_gene: TRBD2; v_gene: TRBV10-3; abundance: NA; j_gene: TRBJ2-3; len: 15; CDR3nt: TGTGCCATCAGCCCAGCCCGGGGGGGCACAGATACGCAGTATTTT; CDR3aa: CAISPARGGTDTQYF
d_gene: TRBD1; v_gene: TRBV19; abundance: few; j_gene: TRBJ1-5; len: 14; CDR3nt: TGTGCCAGTAACCGGAGGGATAGGGACAGGCCCCAACATTTT; CDR3aa: CASNRRDRDRPQHF
d_gene: TRBD1; v_gene: TRBV12-3/TRBV12-4; abundance: once; j_gene: TRBJ1-1; len: 12; CDR3nt: TGTGCCAGCGACAGGGGGTCCACTGAAGCTTTCTTT; CDR3aa: CASDRGSTEAFF
d_gene: TRBD2; v_gene: TRBV7-3; abundance: NA; j_gene: TRBJ2-2; len: 16; CDR3nt: TGTGCCAGCAGCTTAAGCAGTATAGCGGGCACCGGGGAGCTGTTTTTT; CDR3aa: CASSLSSIAGTGELFF
d_gene: TRBD1; v_gene: TRBV2; abundance: NA; j_gene: TRBJ2-7; len: 13; CDR3nt: TGTGCCAGAGGGACAGGGGTAGGCTACGAGCAGTACTTC; CDR3aa: CARGTGVGYEQYF
d_gene: NA; v_gene: TRBV9; abundance: NA; j_gene: TRBJ2-1; len: 13; CDR3nt: TGTGCCAGCAGCATACGGCCCCAGAATGAGCAGTTCTTC; CDR3aa: CASSIRPQNEQFF
d_gene: NA; v_gene: TRBV29-1; abundance: NA; j_gene: TRBJ1-5; len: 12; CDR3nt: TGCAGCGTTGGGGGAGGGGGTCAGCCCCAGCATTTT; CDR3aa: CSVGGGGQPQHF
d_gene: NA; v_gene: TRBV2; abundance: NA; j_gene: TRBJ1-2; len: 14; CDR3nt: TGTGCCAGCAGTGAATTGGGGTCAGACTATGGCTACACCTTC; CDR3aa: CASSELGSDYGYTF
d_gene: NA; v_gene: TRBV6-5; abundance: NA; j_gene: TRBJ1-1; len: 14; CDR3nt: TGTGCCAGCAGTTACCAAGGGTCAAACACTGAAGCTTTCTTT; CDR3aa: CASSYQGSNTEAFF
d_gene: NA; v_gene: TRBV6-5; abundance: NA; j_gene: TRBJ1-1; len: 12; CDR3nt: TGTGCCAGCAGCGGACGTAGTACTGAAGCTTTCTTT; CDR3aa: CASSGRSTEAFF
d_gene: TRBD1; v_gene: TRBV27; abundance: NA; j_gene: TRBJ1-5; len: 14; CDR3nt: TGTGCCAGCAGTGGGACAGGGGACGGTCAGCCCCAGCATTTT; CDR3aa: CASSGTGDGQPQHF
d_gene: TRBD1; v_gene: TRBV19; abundance: NA; j_gene: TRBJ1-1; len: 14; CDR3nt: TGTGCCGGGGACAGGGCCTCATTGCTTGGTCGAGCTTTCTTT; CDR3aa: CAGDRASLLGRAFF
d_gene: NA; v_gene: TRBV12-3/TRBV12-4; abundance: NA; j_gene: TRBJ1-2; len: 12; CDR3nt: TGTGCCAGCAGTCCCCTCGGGGGGAGCTACACCTTC; CDR3aa: CASSPLGGSYTF
d_gene: TRBD1; v_gene: TRBV7-2; abundance: NA; j_gene: TRBJ1-3; len: 15; CDR3nt: TGTGCCAGCAGACTTACAGGGGCGCCTGGAAACACCATATATTTT; CDR3aa: CASRLTGAPGNTIYF
d_gene: NA; v_gene: TRBV11-1; abundance: NA; j_gene: TRBJ2-3; len: 15; CDR3nt: TGTGCCAGCAGAGCTGGAGGGGTGTACGCAGATACGCAGTATTTT; CDR3aa: CASRAGGVYADTQYF
d_gene: NA; v_gene: TRBV7-9; abundance: NA; j_gene: TRBJ1-1; len: 15; CDR3nt: TGTGCCAGCAGCTTAGGAGGGGAGTGGAACACTGAAGCTTTCTTT; CDR3aa: CASSLGGEWNTEAFF
d_gene: NA; v_gene: TRBV5-1; abundance: NA; j_gene: TRBJ2-5; len: 14; CDR3nt: TGCGCCAGCAGCTTGGCCGGGGGCCAAGAGACCCAGTACTTC; CDR3aa: CASSLAGGQETQYF
d_gene: NA; v_gene: TRBV5-1; abundance: once; j_gene: TRBJ1-2; len: 14; CDR3nt: TGCGCCAGCAGCTTGGCTGTACCCAGCTATGGCTACACCTTC; CDR3aa: CASSLAVPSYGYTF
d_gene: NA; v_gene: TRBV5-4; abundance: few; j_gene: TRBJ2-7; len: 14; CDR3nt: TGTGCCAGCAGCTTCGGGACCCCCAGCCTACAGCAGTACTTC; CDR3aa: CASSFGTPSLQQYF
d_gene: NA; v_gene: TRBV6-4; abundance: NA; j_gene: TRBJ2-2; len: 13; CDR3nt: TGTGCCAGCAGTGTAGGGAACACCGGGGAGCTGTTTTTT; CDR3aa: CASSVGNTGELFF
d_gene: NA; v_gene: TRBV2; abundance: NA; j_gene: TRBJ1-1; len: 13; CDR3nt: TGTGCCAGTATTTGGGGGATGAACACTGAAGCTTTCTTT; CDR3aa: CASIWGMNTEAFF
d_gene: TRBD1; v_gene: TRBV27; abundance: NA; j_gene: TRBJ1-1; len: 13; CDR3nt: TGTGCCAGCAGTACCGGACAGGGTGGGACTGCTTTCTTT; CDR3aa: CASSTGQGGTAFF
d_gene: TRBD1; v_gene: TRBV19; abundance: NA; j_gene: TRBJ2-2; len: 17; CDR3nt: TGTGCCAGTACCCCGGACAGGCGACCCTCTAACACCGGGGAGCTGTTTTTT; CDR3aa: CASTPDRRPSNTGELFF
d_gene: NA; v_gene: TRBV4-2; abundance: NA; j_gene: TRBJ1-3; len: 16; CDR3nt: TGTGCCAGCAGCCAAGGGTGGTCAGTCTCTGGAAACACCATATATTTT; CDR3aa: CASSQGWSVSGNTIYF
d_gene: NA; v_gene: TRBV6-5; abundance: NA; j_gene: TRBJ1-1; len: 15; CDR3nt: TGTGCCAGCAGTTACTCGGGTCGGTTGAACACTGAAGCTTTCTTT; CDR3aa: CASSYSGRLNTEAFF
d_gene: TRBD1; v_gene: TRBV13; abundance: NA; j_gene: TRBJ1-6; len: 14; CDR3nt: TGTGCCAGCAGCCAAAGCAGGGGGTATTCACCCCTCCACTTT; CDR3aa: CASSQSRGYSPLHF
d_gene: TRBD1; v_gene: TRBV7-9; abundance: NA; j_gene: TRBJ2-7; len: 14; CDR3nt: TGTGCCAGCAGCACGGGACAGGGGGTTGGGGAGCAGTACTTC; CDR3aa: CASSTGQGVGEQYF
d_gene: NA; v_gene: TRBV7-9; abundance: NA; j_gene: TRBJ1-2; len: 15; CDR3nt: TGTGCCAGCAGCTTAGGAATCGGCACTAACTATGGCTACACCTTC; CDR3aa: CASSLGIGTNYGYTF
d_gene: NA; v_gene: TRBV11-2; abundance: NA; j_gene: TRBJ1-2; len: 13; CDR3nt: TGTGCCAGCAGCTTAGCGGGGGGTACTGGCTACACCTTC; CDR3aa: CASSLAGGTGYTF
d_gene: NA; v_gene: TRBV6-2/TRBV6-3; abundance: NA; j_gene: TRBJ1-2; len: 11; CDR3nt: TGTGCCAGCAGTTTGGGGTATGGCTACACCTTC; CDR3aa: CASSLGYGYTF
d_gene: NA; v_gene: TRBV5-1; abundance: NA; j_gene: TRBJ1-4; len: 15; CDR3nt: TGCGCCAGCAGCGGGAACCAGGGCCCCAATGAAAAACTGTTTTTT; CDR3aa: CASSGNQGPNEKLFF
d_gene: TRBD2; v_gene: TRBV7-2; abundance: NA; j_gene: TRBJ2-3; len: 18; CDR3nt: TGTGCCAGCAGCTTGAATGTCGACGCGGGGGGGCTCAGAGATACGCAGTATTTT; CDR3aa: CASSLNVDAGGLRDTQYF
d_gene: TRBD1; v_gene: TRBV18; abundance: NA; j_gene: TRBJ2-1; len: 18; CDR3nt: TGTGCCAGCTCACCACGGGCTCCGGGACAGGGGGCCTACAATGAGCAGTTCTTC; CDR3aa: CASSPRAPGQGAYNEQFF
d_gene: TRBD1; v_gene: TRBV19; abundance: NA; j_gene: TRBJ2-5; len: 14; CDR3nt: TGTGCCAGTAGCACAGGGGGTGGGCGAGAGACCCAGTACTTC; CDR3aa: CASSTGGGRETQYF
d_gene: NA; v_gene: TRBV19; abundance: NA; j_gene: TRBJ1-6; len: 13; CDR3nt: TGTGCCAGTAGTATACAGGGTCTGTCACCCCTCCACTTT; CDR3aa: CASSIQGLSPLHF
d_gene: TRBD1; v_gene: TRBV4-3; abundance: NA; j_gene: TRBJ1-4; len: 18; CDR3nt: TGCGCCAGCAGCCAAGAGGTAGACAGGGGGGTGTCCAATGAAAAACTGTTTTTT; CDR3aa: CASSQEVDRGVSNEKLFF
d_gene: NA; v_gene: TRBV27; abundance: NA; j_gene: TRBJ1-2; len: 13; CDR3nt: TGTGCCAGCAGTTATCCCAGGGGTATTGGCTACACCTTC; CDR3aa: CASSYPRGIGYTF
d_gene: NA; v_gene: TRBV6-1; abundance: NA; j_gene: TRBJ1-5; len: 13; CDR3nt: TGTGCCAGCATTGAAATGGGGAATCAGCCCCAGCATTTT; CDR3aa: CASIEMGNQPQHF
d_gene: NA; v_gene: TRBV19; abundance: NA; j_gene: TRBJ1-6; len: 18; CDR3nt: TGTGCCAGTAGTATATATGCGGGGTTGGGACCGACCTATTCACCCCTCCACTTT; CDR3aa: CASSIYAGLGPTYSPLHF
d_gene: TRBD2; v_gene: TRBV13; abundance: NA; j_gene: TRBJ2-3; len: 17; CDR3nt: TGTGCCAGCAGCTCCCTGACTAGCGGGGGTAGCACAGATACGCAGTATTTT; CDR3aa: CASSSLTSGGSTDTQYF
d_gene: TRBD1; v_gene: TRBV28; abundance: NA; j_gene: TRBJ1-1; len: 13; CDR3nt: TGTGCCAGCAATACAGGGGTTAGCACTGAAGCTTTCTTT; CDR3aa: CASNTGVSTEAFF
d_gene: NA; v_gene: TRBV19; abundance: NA; j_gene: TRBJ2-2; len: 14; CDR3nt: TGTGCCAGTAGTAGGCAGGGTAAAGCCGGGGAGCTGTTTTTT; CDR3aa: CASSRQGKAGELFF
d_gene: NA; v_gene: TRBV11-3; abundance: once; j_gene: TRBJ1-5; len: 10; CDR3nt: TGTGCCAGCAGCCCGAGGCTCCAGCATTTT; CDR3aa: CASSPRLQHF
d_gene: TRBD1; v_gene: TRBV7-8; abundance: NA; j_gene: TRBJ1-6; len: 16; CDR3nt: TGTGCCAGCAGCTTACCGCTCGGACAGGGGGGCGGACCCCTCCACTTT; CDR3aa: CASSLPLGQGGGPLHF
d_gene: TRBD1; v_gene: TRBV4-1; abundance: once; j_gene: TRBJ1-1; len: 20; CDR3nt: TGCGCCAGCAGCTTACAGGGGGCAACAGGAAGATGGGGCATGAACACTGAAGCTTTCTTT; CDR3aa: CASSLQGATGRWGMNTEAFF
d_gene: NA; v_gene: TRBV6-2/TRBV6-3; abundance: NA; j_gene: TRBJ2-5; len: 11; CDR3nt: TGTGCCAGCAGCCATTCGGGGACCCAGTACTTC; CDR3aa: CASSHSGTQYF
d_gene: NA; v_gene: TRBV5-6; abundance: NA; j_gene: TRBJ1-6; len: 16; CDR3nt: TGTGCCAGCAGCTTGCCCTCGCTCTCCTATAATTCACCCCTCCACTTT; CDR3aa: CASSLPSLSYNSPLHF
d_gene: TRBD2; v_gene: TRBV7-3; abundance: NA; j_gene: TRBJ2-5; len: 15; CDR3nt: TGTGCCAGCAGCTTCTCGGGGGGGCCCCAAGAGACCCAGTACTTC; CDR3aa: CASSFSGGPQETQYF
d_gene: NA; v_gene: TRBV15; abundance: NA; j_gene: TRBJ2-6; len: 16; CDR3nt: TGTGCCACCAGCAGAGATTCGGGAGCTGGGGCCAACGTCCTGACTTTC; CDR3aa: CATSRDSGAGANVLTF
d_gene: NA; v_gene: TRBV9; abundance: NA; j_gene: TRBJ2-7; len: 13; CDR3nt: TGTGCCAGCAGCGACAGGCTCCAGGGAGTGCAGTACTTC; CDR3aa: CASSDRLQGVQYF
d_gene: NA; v_gene: TRBV6-5; abundance: NA; j_gene: TRBJ2-7; len: 15; CDR3nt: TGTGCCAGCACCCAGCGGGGGACAGGAGCCTACGAGCAGTACTTC; CDR3aa: CASTQRGTGAYEQYF
d_gene: NA; v_gene: TRBV25-1; abundance: NA; j_gene: TRBJ1-2; len: 15; CDR3nt: TGTGCCAGCAGTGCCCCGGGGCGGCTTGGCTATGGCTACACCTTC; CDR3aa: CASSAPGRLGYGYTF
d_gene: NA; v_gene: TRBV5-1; abundance: once; j_gene: TRBJ1-1; len: 16; CDR3nt: TGCGCCAGCAGCTTGGCAGGGAAGACAGGAGTCACTGAAGCTTTCTTT; CDR3aa: CASSLAGKTGVTEAFF
d_gene: NA; v_gene: TRBV12-5; abundance: NA; j_gene: TRBJ1-1; len: 13; CDR3nt: TGTGCTAGTGGTTTCCCTGGGTGGGCTGAAGCTTTCTTT; CDR3aa: CASGFPGWAEAFF
d_gene: TRBD1; v_gene: TRBV27; abundance: NA; j_gene: TRBJ1-3; len: 13; CDR3nt: TGTGCCACCGGAGACAGGGCTGGAAACACCATATATTTT; CDR3aa: CATGDRAGNTIYF
d_gene: NA; v_gene: TRBV5-4; abundance: NA; j_gene: TRBJ1-2; len: 16; CDR3nt: TGTGCCAGCAGCCGGGAGAGGAGTTCAGGGAACTATGGCTACACCTTC; CDR3aa: CASSRERSSGNYGYTF
d_gene: TRBD1; v_gene: TRBV6-5; abundance: NA; j_gene: TRBJ1-1; len: 15; CDR3nt: TGTGCCAGCAGTTTCCTGACAGGGATATCCGATGAAGCTTTCTTT; CDR3aa: CASSFLTGISDEAFF
d_gene: NA; v_gene: TRBV14; abundance: NA; j_gene: TRBJ1-6; len: 15; CDR3nt: TGTGCCAGCAGCCAAGATGTAGTCCCGAATTCACCCCTCCACTTT; CDR3aa: CASSQDVVPNSPLHF
d_gene: NA; v_gene: TRBV5-6; abundance: few; j_gene: TRBJ1-2; len: 13; CDR3nt: TGTGCCAGCAGCCCGACAGCCACGGAGGGCTACACCTTC; CDR3aa: CASSPTATEGYTF